The 10 T cell receptor beta chains in this list originate from one sample, sequenced in a study of shared clonotypes between healthy human individuals. Selected positively for CCR7 and CD45RO-negative, naive CD8 cells excluded terminally differentiated effector memory CD45RA+ cells. Sequencing was performed with immunoSEQ multiplex PCR; in TCRdb, only in-frame clones are kept and a portion is missing. The sample contains around 2.1 million clones, just over 90% of which appear only once. Sequencing input: naive CD8+ T cells from PBMCs. These receptors all stem from a man aged 18 to 30 in good health. Some clones in this sample may be carry-over from other donors' samples.

The chain recombines TRBV9 with TRBJ2-1; 13 nucleotides line up with TRBD2. Losses at the gene ends were 4 bases for V and 6 bases for J; bases not matched to a gene: 7. From germline, CDR1 is SGDLS and CDR2 YYNGEE. The CDR3 spans 16 residues. CDR3 bases: TGTGCCAGCAGCCAAGGGGGACTAGCGGGAAGCAATGAGCAGTTCTTC. Its protein product is CASSQGGLAGSNEQFF.

This chain uses TRBV28 with TRBJ1-1, with 8 positions matching TRBD1. The V gene end was trimmed by 6 bases and the J gene end by 5 bases; junction bases not matched to a gene: 8. The CDR3 extends over 14 amino acids. Germline lookup yields CDR1 MDHEN and CDR2 SYDVKM. CDR3 amino acids: CASRPRGRRTEAFF. In DNA form, the CDR3 reads TGTGCCAGCAGACCCAGGGGGCGAAGGACTGAAGCTTTCTTT.

To note about this clone: The sample has other DNA sequences that encode this CDR3 too. This chain links TRBV28 with TRBJ2-3; no definite D call. Trimming took off 1 base at V and 4 bases at J, with 3 bases between the two ends. The CDR3 consists of 12 residues. Germline V gives CDR1 MDHEN, CDR2 SYDVKM. The DNA for the CDR3 is TGTGCCAGCAGTTTATTTGCAGATACGCAGTATTTT. It translates to CASSLFADTQYF.

The CDR3 DNA sequence: TGTGCCAGCAGCTTAAGTGGGACAGGGATCGGAGGGACTGAAGCTTTCTTT. Encoded protein: CASSLSGTGIGGTEAFF. The chain uses TRBV7-8 and TRBJ1-1, with 9 nucleotides matching TRBD1. Germline V gene lookup returns CDR1 SGHVS and CDR2 FQNEAQ. This CDR3 is 17 amino acids long. V lost 2 bases, J lost 5 bases, and 12 bases stayed unmatched. The variable domain in full, with the rest retrieved from reference TRBV7-8 and TRBJ1-1, is GAGVSQSPRYKVAKRGQDVALRCDPISGHVSLFWYQQALGQGPEFLTYFQNEAQLDKSGLPSDRFFAERPEGSVSTLKIQRTQQEDSAVYLCASSLSGTGIGGTEAFFGQGTRLTVV.

The rearrangement uses TRBV21-1 and TRBJ2-5; the table's D call, TRBD1, was not checked against the DNA. TRBV21-1 constitutes a pseudogene. This CDR3 contains 14 residues. The CDR3 protein is CASSKVTGEETQYF. The CDR3 region has the DNA TGTGCCAGCAGCAAAGTGACAGGGGAAGAGACCCAGTACTTC.

V usage is TRBV18 and J usage is TRBJ2-7, with 10 bases lining up with TRBD2. Germline V gives CDR1 KGHSH, CDR2 LQKENI. The V segment lost 1 base and the J segment 4 bases; nucleotides outside the gene matches: 10. The CDR3 covers 17 residues. The CDR3 here is CASSPRPGTSVKYEQYF. The CDR3 nucleotides read TGTGCCAGCTCACCACGGCCGGGGACTAGCGTTAAATACGAGCAGTACTTC.

The chain joins TRBV7-8 to TRBJ1-2; weak D call: TRBD1 (6 bases). The ends were cut back, 5 bases at V and 6 bases at J, with 13 bases in the middle. There are 13 residues in the CDR3. CDR1 is SGHVS, CDR2 FQNEAQ, per germline. The CDR3 DNA is TGTGCCAGCAGCCCCCTGAGGGGGGATGGCTACACCTTC. Amino acid sequence: CASSPLRGDGYTF.

The chain uses TRBV7-9 and TRBJ2-7; 8 positions agree with TRBD1. V trimming: 6 bases; J trimming: 2 bases; junction bases outside the gene matches: 9. CDR1 and CDR2 (germline): SEHNR, FQNEAQ (reference sequence). The CDR3 length is 15 residues. CDR3 in DNA: TGTGCCAGCAGACAAGACAGGGGCCAAACCTACGAGCAGTACTTC. Protein product: CASRQDRGQTYEQYF.

V is TRBV28 and J is TRBJ1-5, with 8 bases identical to TRBD1. CDR3 length equals 14 residues. Germline V gives CDR1 MDHEN, CDR2 SYDVKM. V was pared by 7 bases and J by 6 bases, with 8 bases of the junction left unmatched. The CDR3 bases are TGTGCCAGCATCGGCAGGGGGCTTCTTCAGCCCCAGCATTTT. It is translated as CASIGRGLLQPQHF.

This clone was counted a few times. V and J are TRBV16 and TRBJ1-2, with 8 bases aligning to TRBD1. V gave up 2 bases and J gave up 1 base; unmatched junction bases: 6. CDR1 is KGHSY, CDR2 FQNENV, per germline. CDR3 length equals 16 residues. CDR3 in amino acids: CASSQDRTGSNYGYTF. The CDR3 DNA sequence: TGTGCCAGCAGCCAAGACCGGACAGGGAGTAACTATGGCTACACCTTC.